Below are 30 T cell receptor beta chains sequenced from a single sample in a study of T cells in localized non-small cell lung cancer. Profiled with immunoSEQ multiplex PCR; TCRdb holds only in-frame clones, not every one. Among over a thousand clones, roughly 21% were seen once, and the ten largest hold about 20%. Sequences were derived from normal lung tissue next to the tumor, sampled before any cancer treatment. These receptors were collected from a male donor aged 60 or over with stage I lung adenocarcinoma.

V is TRBV18 and J is TRBJ2-7, with 10 bases that match TRBD2. Per the germline V gene, CDR1 is KGHSH and CDR2 is LQKENI. The CDR3 loop spans 14 amino acids. V was pared by 6 bases and J by 1 base, with 3 bases of the junction left unmatched. The CDR3 protein is CASSTAGGSYEQYF. The CDR3 coding sequence is TGTGCCAGCTCCACAGCGGGAGGGTCCTACGAGCAGTACTTC. Based on the CDR3 plus reference TRBV18 and TRBJ2-7, the full variable domain is NAGVMQNPRHLVRRRGQEARLRCSPMKGHSHVYWYRQLPEEGLKFMVYLQKENIIDESGMPKERFSAEFPKEGPSILRIQQVVRGDSAAYFCASSTAGGSYEQYFGPGTRLTVT.

By frequency in the sample, this clone is large. The chain is built from TRBV11-3 and TRBJ2-7; TRBD2 might be the D (5 bases). Germline assignment: CDR1 SGHNT and CDR2 YENEEA. Trimming removed 5 bases from V and 4 bases from J, with 15 bases in between. CDR3 length equals 14 residues. The CDR3 loop is CASSRISDLYEQYF. CDR3 DNA sequence: TGTGCCAGCAGCCGAATTAGCGACTTATACGAGCAGTACTTC. Variable domain in full (rest from reference TRBV11-3 and TRBJ2-7): EAGVVQSPRYKIIEKKQPVAFWCNPISGHNTLYWYLQNLGQGPELLIRYENEEAVDDSQLPKDRFSAERLKGVDSTLKIQPAELGDSAVYLCASSRISDLYEQYFGPGTRLTVT.

This clone ranks as medium-sized. The chain joins TRBV11-3 to TRBJ2-7; TRBD1 matches 8 bases. V trimming: 5 bases; J trimming: 6 bases; junction bases outside the gene matches: 9. CDR1 and CDR2 from the germline V gene are SGHNT and YENEEA. The CDR3 has 14 residues. CDR3 nucleotides: TGTGCCAGCAGCAACCCGGACAGGGCCGGCGAGCAGTACTTC. Protein product: CASSNPDRAGEQYF.

This clone counts as medium-sized. The chain uses TRBV1 and TRBJ1-2; the DNA was not used to check the table's D call, TRBD1. TRBV1 is tagged as a pseudogene. This CDR3 comprises 15 residues. The CDR3 sequence: CASSQPGTLNYGYTF. DNA of the CDR3: TGCGCCAGCAGCCAACCGGGGACACTCAACTATGGCTACACCTTC.

CDR3 protein: CASSLGLAVYTGELFF. The CDR3 nucleotides read TGCGCCAGCAGCTTGGGGCTAGCGGTTTACACCGGGGAGCTGTTTTTT. V gene TRBV5-1 combines with J gene TRBJ2-2; 7 bases map to TRBD2. The CDR3 covers 16 residues. From germline, CDR1 is SGHRS and CDR2 YFSETQ. After removal of 0 bases from V and 3 bases from J, the junction contained 5 bases not matched to a gene.

The V and J genes are TRBV11-3 and TRBJ2-5, with D possibly TRBD1 on 5 matching bases. The germline V and J ends were trimmed by 5 bases and 0 bases, with 10 bases remaining between them. Germline loops: CDR1 SGHNT, CDR2 YENEEA. The CDR3 sequence is 14 residues long. CDR3 coding DNA: TGTGCCAGCAGCCACGACAGTAACCAAGAGACCCAGTACTTC. Its protein product is CASSHDSNQETQYF.

This clone ranks as medium-sized. The V gene is TRBV4-1, the J gene TRBJ2-5; D is ambiguous. Trimming took 0 bases from V and 3 from J, leaving 8 bases between them. CDR3 size: 14 residues. The germline V gene encodes CDR1 MGHRA and CDR2 YSYEKL. The CDR3 spells CASSQDATEETQYF. The CDR3 DNA follows: TGCGCCAGCAGCCAAGATGCCACAGAAGAGACCCAGTACTTC.

In its sample, this clone was seen a few times. Because a base is unread or ambiguous, its residue is represented by X. The chain couples TRBV11-3 to TRBJ2-5; 9 nucleotides agree with TRBD1. V gave up 1 base and J gave up 5 bases; unmatched junction bases: 8. Germline CDR1 is SGHNT and CDR2 is YENEEA. The CDR3 is 16 residues long. The CDR3 bases are TGTGCCAGCAGCTTAGGGACAGGGGACCCGGGRGAGACCCAGTACTTC. Protein: CASSLGTGDPXETQYF. The full CDR3 is CASSLGTGDPGETQYF. The whole variable domain, filled in from reference TRBV11-3 and TRBJ2-5, reads EAGVVQSPRYKIIEKKQPVAFWCNPISGHNTLYWYLQNLGQGPELLIRYENEEAVDDSQLPKDRFSAERLKGVDSTLKIQPAELGDSAVYLCASSLGTGDPGETQYFGPGTRLLVL.

The chain recombines TRBV4-1 with TRBJ2-2, with a weak D call TRBD1 (6 bases). V was cut by 0 bases and J by 4 bases, with 12 bases left in between. The CDR3 is made up of 16 amino acids. CDR1 is MGHRA, CDR2 YSYEKL, per germline. The CDR3 spells CASSQDGTIITGELFF. The CDR3 bases are TGCGCCAGCAGCCAAGACGGGACAATTATCACCGGGGAGCTGTTTTTT.

This clone ranks as large. The chain couples TRBV9 to TRBJ2-3; possible D gene TRBD2, 6 bases. This CDR3 has 12 residues. With 4 bases removed from V and 6 bases from J, the gap between germline ends came to 9 bases. Germline CDR1 SGDLS, CDR2 YYNGEE. Written as DNA, the CDR3 is TGTGCCAGCAGCTGGGACTCGGATACGCAGTATTTT. As protein: CASSWDSDTQYF.

The V call is TRBV11-3, the J call TRBJ2-2, with TRBD2 matching 11 bases. The V and J ends lost 5 bases and 6 bases, in that order; junction bases with no gene match: 5. Germline-derived CDR1 and CDR2 are SGHNT and YENEEA. There are 15 residues in the CDR3. CDR3 sequence (DNA): TGTGCCAGCAGCCCGGGACTAGCGGAAGCCGGGGAGCTGTTTTTT. Translation gives CASSPGLAEAGELFF.

This chain links TRBV19 with TRBJ2-6; 11 nucleotides align to TRBD1. This CDR3 has 15 amino acids. Germline V CDR1 and CDR2: LNHDA, SQIVND (reference sequence). The V and J ends lost 8 bases and 3 bases, in that order; junction bases with no gene match: 3. CDR3 sequence: CASRTGGYGANVLTF. DNA of the CDR3: TGTGCCAGTCGGACAGGGGGCTATGGGGCCAACGTCCTGACTTTC.

The chain uses TRBV30 and TRBJ2-3; 9 nucleotides match TRBD2. The CDR3 is 13 residues long. Germline values: CDR1 GTSNPN, CDR2 SVGIG (reference sequence). The trim removed 5 bases at V and 4 bases at J, leaving 4 bases unmatched. The CDR3 region has the DNA TGTGCCTGGGGGCGGGAGGGTGCAGATACGCAGTATTTT. Translated: CAWGREGADTQYF.

V and J are TRBV5-1 and TRBJ2-1; D call uncertain. V was clipped by 1 base and J by 9 bases, with 17 bases between them. The V gene's germline CDR1 is SGHRS and CDR2 YFSETQ. The CDR3 covers 15 residues. Here the CDR3 reads CASSLSWESGGEQFF. CDR3 nucleotides: TGCGCCAGCAGCTTGTCGTGGGAAAGTGGTGGTGAGCAGTTCTTC.

Sample share makes this clone large. The chain combines TRBV6-8 with TRBJ1-2; D is uncertain. The CDR3 extends over 15 amino acids. V lost 7 bases, J lost 0 bases, and 15 bases lay in between. CDR1 is MNHGY, CDR2 SAAAGT, per germline. CDR3 nucleotide sequence: TGTGCCAGCATCCCCGGAGGAGGGACTAACTATGGCTACACCTTC. Translation gives CASIPGGGTNYGYTF.

In this sample, this clone is large. The CDR3 loop reads CASSPRGQGYNQPQHF. The CDR3, as DNA: TGTGCCAGCAGTCCCAGGGGGCAAGGGTACAATCAGCCCCAGCATTTT. The V gene is TRBV6-8, the J gene TRBJ1-5, with TRBD1 matching over 8 bases. CDR3 length: 16 amino acids. Unmatched junction bases numbered 9, after V lost 5 bases and J lost 3 bases. Looked up from germline, CDR1 is MNHGY and CDR2 is SAAAGT.

This clone is labeled as medium-sized. J is TRBJ2-2 and V is TRBV9; D ambiguous. The CDR3 is made up of 16 amino acids. V was pared by 5 bases and J by 2 bases, with 16 bases between. Per the germline V gene, CDR1 is SGDLS and CDR2 is YYNGEE. The CDR3, as DNA: TGTGCCAGCAGATTTGGGCAGGATCTTAACACCGGGGAGCTGTTTTTT. The encoded protein is CASRFGQDLNTGELFF.

This clone appeared a few times. The chain carries TRBV28 and TRBJ2-7, with 7 positions matching TRBD1. This CDR3 region has 12 residues. From germline, CDR1 is MDHEN and CDR2 SYDVKM. After removal of 11 bases from V and 2 bases from J, the junction contained 6 bases not matched to a gene. CDR3: CASRDSAYEQYF. CDR3 nucleotides: TGTGCCTCTCGGGACAGTGCCTACGAGCAGTACTTC.

This clone was picked up a small number of times. The chain links TRBV14 to TRBJ2-2; the D call may be TRBD1 or TRBD2 (5 bases each). The germline CDR1 and CDR2 sequences are SGHDN and FVKESK. This CDR3 has 17 amino acids. V was clipped by 3 bases and J by 2 bases, with 16 bases between them. The DNA of the CDR3 is TGTGCCAGCAGCCACGGATTCGGGACGGTTAACACCGGGGAGCTGTTTTTT. Its translation: CASSHGFGTVNTGELFF.

The rearrangement links TRBV5-1 to TRBJ2-3, with D uncertain. Germline CDR1 SGHRS, CDR2 YFSETQ. The CDR3 has 15 residues. V was clipped by 4 bases and J by 5 bases, with 17 bases between them. CDR3: CASSVSSQPGDTQYF. The CDR3 nucleotides are TGCGCCAGCAGCGTAAGCTCCCAGCCAGGAGATACGCAGTATTTT. Full variable domain (missing parts from reference TRBV5-1 and TRBJ2-3): KAGVTQTPRYLIKTRGQQVTLSCSPISGHRSVSWYQQTPGQGLQFLFEYFSETQRNKGNFPGRFSGRQFSNSRSEMNVSTLELGDSALYLCASSVSSQPGDTQYFGPGTRLTVL.

The chain has TRBV15 and TRBJ2-1; 11 positions agree with TRBD2. The CDR3 spans 15 residues. Germline assignment: CDR1 LNHNV and CDR2 YYDKDF (reference sequence). Trimming cost V 9 bases and J 4 bases; bases outside gene matches: 8. The CDR3 DNA reads as TGTGCCACATCCGGGCGGACTAGCGGGTACAATGAGCAGTTCTTC. Amino acid sequence: CATSGRTSGYNEQFF. Full variable domain (outside the CDR3, taken from reference TRBV15 and TRBJ2-1): DAMVIQNPRYQVTQFGKPVTLSCSQTLNHNVMYWYQQKSSQAPKLLFHYYDKDFNNEADTPDNFQSRRPNTSFCFLDIRSPGLGDTAMYLCATSGRTSGYNEQFFGPGTRLTVL.

This chain links TRBV29-1 with TRBJ2-5, with a weak D call TRBD1 (6 bases). The V gene lost 6 bases and the J gene lost 4 bases, with 18 bases spanning the gap. CDR3 length: 14 residues. In germline, CDR1 is SQVTM, CDR2 ANQGSEA. The CDR3 DNA reads TGCAGCGTCCGGAAAGGGGGAGTGCGAGAGACCCAGTACTTC. Translating it yields CSVRKGGVRETQYF. The whole variable domain, filled in from reference TRBV29-1 and TRBJ2-5, reads SAVISQKPSRDICQRGTSLTIQCQVDSQVTMMFWYRQQPGQSLTLIATANQGSEATYESGFVIDKFPISRPNLTFSTLTVSNMSPEDSSIYLCSVRKGGVRETQYFGPGTRLLVL.

The V gene is TRBV9, the J gene TRBJ2-7; weak D call: TRBD2 (5 bases). Germline CDR1 SGDLS, CDR2 YYNGEE. This CDR3 spans 13 amino acids. V lost 5 bases and J 4 bases, leaving 13 bases between the germline ends. CDR3 residues: CASSFEGSYEQYF. The CDR3 region has the DNA TGTGCCAGCAGTTTCGAGGGCTCGTACGAGCAGTACTTC. Full variable domain (missing parts from reference TRBV9 and TRBJ2-7): DSGVTQTPKHLITATGQRVTLRCSPRSGDLSVYWYQQSLDQGLQFLIQYYNGEERAKGNILERFSAQQFPDLHSELNLSSLELGDSALYFCASSFEGSYEQYFGPGTRLTVT.

By proportion, this clone is medium-sized (0.01 to 0.1%). The chain has TRBV9 and TRBJ2-1; perhaps TRBD2 as D (6 bases). This CDR3 is 15 amino acids long. The germline V gene encodes CDR1 SGDLS and CDR2 YYNGEE. V lost 5 bases, J lost 6 bases, and 18 bases lay in between. The CDR3 spells CASSLRLVSSNEQFF. CDR3 DNA sequence: TGTGCCAGCAGTTTACGACTAGTGAGTAGCAATGAGCAGTTCTTC.

The chain couples TRBV9 to TRBJ2-2, with 9 bases aligning to TRBD2. CDR1 is SGDLS, CDR2 YYNGEE, per germline. The CDR3 runs to 17 residues. Germline trimming cut 5 bases from V and 4 bases from J; bases unmatched to any gene: 12. The CDR3 nucleotides are TGTGCCAGCAGTGTGCTGGCGGGAGGGGAAGGCACCGGGGAGCTGTTTTTT. Its protein is CASSVLAGGEGTGELFF.

V usage is TRBV15 and J usage is TRBJ2-7, with TRBD1 matching over 10 bases. The trim removed 0 bases at V and 4 bases at J, leaving 9 bases unmatched. CDR1 is LNHNV, CDR2 YYDKDF, per germline (reference sequence). The CDR3 is 17 residues long. The CDR3 DNA sequence: TGTGCCACCAGCAGAGAGGCCCCGGGACAGGGGACATACGAGCAGTACTTC. It yields the protein CATSREAPGQGTYEQYF.

In this sample, this clone is hyperexpanded. The chain links TRBV11-3 to TRBJ1-1; 7 positions match TRBD1. Germline CDR1 is SGHNT and CDR2 is YENEEA. The CDR3 is 15 amino acids. V dropped 5 bases and J dropped 0; count of bases not matched to a gene: 6. The CDR3 protein is CASSPGQDMNTEAFF. The CDR3 region has the DNA TGTGCCAGCAGCCCTGGACAGGACATGAACACTGAAGCTTTCTTT.

This clone is termed medium-sized. The chain combines TRBV23-1 with TRBJ2-1, with D perhaps TRBD2 (5 bases). TRBV23-1 is an ORF, and what it does is uncertain. V lost 6 bases and J lost 5, with 11 bases in between. The CDR3 extends over 13 amino acids. CDR3 protein: CASSFIGDNEQFF. Here the CDR3 DNA reads TGCGCCAGCAGCTTCATCGGGGACAATGAGCAGTTCTTC.

The chain employs TRBV10-2 and TRBJ2-7, with 7 bases lining up with TRBD2. The germline CDR1 and CDR2 sequences are WSHSY and SAAADI. The CDR3 contains 15 residues. The trim removed 0 bases at V and 2 bases at J, leaving 4 bases unmatched. CDR3 loop: CASSESSGIAYEQYF. Here the CDR3 DNA reads TGCGCCAGCAGTGAGTCCAGCGGGATTGCCTACGAGCAGTACTTC.

The rearrangement uses TRBV23-1 and TRBJ2-1; no firm D call. TRBV23-1 is flagged as an ORF with uncertain function. Between the trimmed V and J ends, which lost 0 bases and 0 bases, there was a span of 6 bases. The CDR3 has 15 residues. CDR3 amino acids: CASSQSRPSYNEQFF. The CDR3 DNA sequence: TGCGCCAGCAGTCAATCGCGCCCCTCCTACAATGAGCAGTTCTTC.